The next 6 T cell receptor beta chains were all read from a single sample in a study of a mutant IDH1 vaccine in newly diagnosed glioma. Their antigens remain unidentified. Repertoires were generated with immunoSEQ multiplex PCR, while TCRdb's copy carries only in-frame clones and drops some. The sample has 68,000 or so clones; around 82% are singletons. As for time point: week 35, safety follow-up. One vaccine dose held 300 ug of mutant IDH1 20-mer peptide and came with topical imiquimod. The sample was PBMCs, taken from a glioma patient whose treatment included an IDH1 peptide vaccine. Receptor source: a man aged 18 to 35 with glioma.

This chain joins TRBV18 and TRBJ2-6; tentative D call: TRBD2 (5 bases). Germline V gene sequence: CDR1 KGHSH, CDR2 LQKENI. The germline V and J ends were trimmed by 4 bases and 1 base, with 23 bases remaining between them. This CDR3 is 20 amino acids long. CDR3 bases: TGTGCCAGCTCACAATCAACTTCGAGGGTGCACTTATCTGGGGCCAACGTCCTGACTTTC. Protein product: CASSQSTSRVHLSGANVLTF.

V and J are TRBV5-1 and TRBJ1-4; possibly TRBD1 for D (6 bases). V gave up 0 bases and J gave up 4 bases, with 10 bases separating them. This CDR3 spans 15 amino acids. The germline CDR1 and CDR2 sequences are SGHRS and YFSETQ. The CDR3: CASSLAADSNEKLFF. CDR3 in DNA: TGCGCCAGCAGCTTGGCGGCGGACAGTAATGAAAAACTGTTTTTT. The full variable domain, in which reference TRBV5-1 and TRBJ1-4 provide the parts outside the CDR3, is KAGVTQTPRYLIKTRGQQVTLSCSPISGHRSVSWYQQTPGQGLQFLFEYFSETQRNKGNFPGRFSGRQFSNSRSEMNVSTLELGDSALYLCASSLAADSNEKLFFGSGTQLSVL.

The J gene is TRBJ2-4, the V gene TRBV27, with a possible D match to TRBD1 (5 bases). Germline-derived CDR1 and CDR2 are MNHEY and SMNVEV (reference sequence). This CDR3 has 15 amino acids. V was trimmed by 3 bases and J by 8 bases, leaving 17 bases between them. CDR3 sequence: CASSFHGQGEYIQYF. CDR3 DNA sequence: TGTGCCAGCAGTTTTCACGGGCAGGGCGAATACATTCAGTACTTC.

This clone was seen only once. This chain uses TRBV27 with TRBJ2-3; D is uncertain. This CDR3 is 15 amino acids long. Germline V gene lookup returns CDR1 MNHEY and CDR2 SMNVEV (reference sequence). V dropped 2 bases and J dropped 2 bases, with 11 bases sitting between them. This CDR3 reads CASSLSRIFTDTQYF. CDR3 nucleotide sequence: TGTGCCAGCAGTTTAAGCAGGATATTCACAGATACGCAGTATTTT.

This clone was seen just once. The rearrangement uses TRBV10-3 and TRBJ2-1; 10 bases fit TRBD2. Germline V gene sequence: CDR1 ENHRY, CDR2 SYGVKD. The trim removed 9 bases at V and 8 bases at J, leaving 10 bases unmatched. The CDR3 sequence is 14 residues long. The CDR3, as DNA: TGTGCCATTCCTTTAGCGGGGGGACCCCATGAGCAGTTCTTC. Translating it yields CAIPLAGGPHEQFF.

The J gene is TRBJ1-6, the V gene TRBV5-4; D not resolved. Trimming cost V 1 base and J 7 bases, with 9 bases left between them. This CDR3 is built from 14 residues. Germline-derived CDR1 and CDR2 are SGHNT and YYREEE (reference sequence). This CDR3 is CASSLLGNNSPLHF. The CDR3 coding sequence is TGTGCCAGCAGCTTGCTGGGAAACAATTCACCCCTCCACTTT.